This TCR beta chain is from a study of OX40 agonist ivuxolimab in advanced cancers. This CDR3 comprises 12 residues. The V and J ends lost 5 bases and 8 bases, in that order; junction bases with no gene match: 5. The germline gives CDR1 SGHTA, CDR2 FQGNSA. Measured with immunoSEQ multiplex PCR; TCRdb has only the in-frame clones, and not every one. The data contain 77,000 or so clones, approximately 92% of them singletons. The receptor's source is an adult with an advanced solid tumor such as melanoma, head and neck, liver or kidney cancer. Specimen: CD4+ or CD8+ T cells sorted from blood, collected in a trial of the OX40 agonist ivuxolimab. This chain uses TRBV7-2 with TRBJ1-1; 7 bases line up with TRBD1. Here the CDR3 reads CASSLRGREAFF. DNA of the CDR3: TGTGCCAGCAGCCTAAGGGGGCGGGAAGCTTTCTTT. The full variable domain, its missing parts supplied by reference TRBV7-2 and TRBJ1-1, is GAGVSQSPSNKVTEKGKDVELRCDPISGHTALYWYRQSLGQGLEFLIYFQGNSAPDKSGLPSDRFSAERTGGSVSTLTIQRTQQEDSAVYLCASSLRGREAFFGQGTRLTVV.